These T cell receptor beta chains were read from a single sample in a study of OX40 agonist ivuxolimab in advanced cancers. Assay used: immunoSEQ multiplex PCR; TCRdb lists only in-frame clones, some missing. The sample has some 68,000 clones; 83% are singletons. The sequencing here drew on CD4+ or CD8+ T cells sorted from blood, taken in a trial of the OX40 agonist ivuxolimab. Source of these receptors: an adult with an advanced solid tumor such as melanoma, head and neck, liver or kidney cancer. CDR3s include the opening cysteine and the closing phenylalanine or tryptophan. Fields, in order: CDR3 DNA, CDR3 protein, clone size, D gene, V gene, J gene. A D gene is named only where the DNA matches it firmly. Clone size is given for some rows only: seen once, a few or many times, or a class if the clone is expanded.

CDR3nt: TGTGCCAGTACCCCCGGGACACAGTATGGCTACACCTTC
CDR3aa: CASTPGTQYGYTF
abundance: NA
d_gene: NA
v_gene: TRBV19
j_gene: TRBJ1-2

CDR3nt: TGTGCCAGCTCCCGATACCGGGACAGGGAAAACTATAATTCACCCCTCCACTTT
CDR3aa: CASSRYRDRENYNSPLHF
abundance: NA
d_gene: TRBD1
v_gene: TRBV18
j_gene: TRBJ1-6

CDR3nt: TGTGCCAGCAGTAACACGGGGACTATCTATGGCTACACCTTC
CDR3aa: CASSNTGTIYGYTF
abundance: NA
d_gene: NA
v_gene: TRBV25-1
j_gene: TRBJ1-2

CDR3nt: TGTGCCAGCAGTGAAGCGCTTCAGGGGGGTGAGCAGTTCTTC
CDR3aa: CASSEALQGGEQFF
abundance: few
d_gene: NA
v_gene: TRBV2
j_gene: TRBJ2-1

CDR3nt: TGTGCCAGCAGGACTACTAGTATCAATGAGCAGTTCTTC
CDR3aa: CASRTTSINEQFF
abundance: NA
d_gene: NA
v_gene: TRBV2
j_gene: TRBJ2-1

CDR3nt: TGTGCCAGCAGCGTAAGTCTCGGGACAACCTACGAGCAGTACTTC
CDR3aa: CASSVSLGTTYEQYF
abundance: once
d_gene: NA
v_gene: TRBV9
j_gene: TRBJ2-7

CDR3nt: TGCGCCAGCAGCCCTTTGGGGACTTTCACAGATACGCAGTATTTT
CDR3aa: CASSPLGTFTDTQYF
abundance: few
d_gene: NA
v_gene: TRBV5-1
j_gene: TRBJ2-3

CDR3nt: TGCGCCAGCAAGCACACGCAGAGCTCCTATAATTCACCCCTCCACTTT
CDR3aa: CASKHTQSSYNSPLHF
abundance: NA
d_gene: NA
v_gene: TRBV5-1
j_gene: TRBJ1-6

CDR3nt: TGTGCCAGCAGCTCAATGGATCGGACTGATGCAGATACGCAGTATTTT
CDR3aa: CASSSMDRTDADTQYF
abundance: NA
d_gene: NA
v_gene: TRBV7-9
j_gene: TRBJ2-3

CDR3nt: TGTGCCAGCAGCGTAGGCCGGATACGGGGGGGTGGCTACACCTTC
CDR3aa: CASSVGRIRGGGYTF
abundance: NA
d_gene: NA
v_gene: TRBV9
j_gene: TRBJ1-2

CDR3nt: TGTGCCAGCAGCACCGGACAGCTCCGAATGGTTGGCGAGCAGTACTTC
CDR3aa: CASSTGQLRMVGEQYF
abundance: once
d_gene: NA
v_gene: TRBV5-4
j_gene: TRBJ2-7

CDR3nt: TGTGCCAGCAGCCCGCGAGGAGGAAAGAACACCGGGGAGCTGTTTTTT
CDR3aa: CASSPRGGKNTGELFF
abundance: NA
d_gene: NA
v_gene: TRBV9
j_gene: TRBJ2-2

CDR3nt: TGCGCCAGCAGCTTGGGCTGGACAGTAAACACTGAAGCTTTCTTT
CDR3aa: CASSLGWTVNTEAFF
abundance: once
d_gene: NA
v_gene: TRBV5-1
j_gene: TRBJ1-1

CDR3nt: TGTGCCAGCAGCCCACCGAGCCTTTGGGGGGACACTGAAGCTTTCTTT
CDR3aa: CASSPPSLWGDTEAFF
abundance: NA
d_gene: NA
v_gene: TRBV7-8
j_gene: TRBJ1-1

CDR3nt: TGCAGCGTTGGATCGACAGTCAGTAGCACAGATACGCAGTATTTT
CDR3aa: CSVGSTVSSTDTQYF
abundance: NA
d_gene: NA
v_gene: TRBV29-1
j_gene: TRBJ2-3

CDR3nt: TGTGCCAGCAGATCCTCTAGCGGGCGGATGAATGAGCAGTTCTTC
CDR3aa: CASRSSSGRMNEQFF
abundance: NA
d_gene: TRBD2
v_gene: TRBV7-6
j_gene: TRBJ2-1

CDR3nt: TGTGCCAGTAGTATAGGACAGGGACGGTCGAATTCACCCCTCCACTTT
CDR3aa: CASSIGQGRSNSPLHF
abundance: NA
d_gene: TRBD1
v_gene: TRBV19
j_gene: TRBJ1-6

CDR3nt: TGTGCCAGTAGTATAGACAACGCGTCTGGCTACACCTTC
CDR3aa: CASSIDNASGYTF
abundance: NA
d_gene: NA
v_gene: TRBV19
j_gene: TRBJ1-2

CDR3nt: TGTGCCAGCAGCCCTGGGGGACAGGGGGCGAGAGAAGCTTTCTTT
CDR3aa: CASSPGGQGAREAFF
abundance: NA
d_gene: TRBD1
v_gene: TRBV11-2
j_gene: TRBJ1-1

CDR3nt: TGTGCCACCCAGGAGGCTAGCGGGAACTACGAGCAGTACTTC
CDR3aa: CATQEASGNYEQYF
abundance: NA
d_gene: TRBD2
v_gene: TRBV7-7
j_gene: TRBJ2-7

CDR3nt: TGTGCCAGCAAACGGGGCTCTGGAAACACCATATATTTT
CDR3aa: CASKRGSGNTIYF
abundance: NA
d_gene: NA
v_gene: TRBV27
j_gene: TRBJ1-3

CDR3nt: TGCGCCAGCAGTGACCCGGGACGGGGAGGCACTGAAGCTTTCTTT
CDR3aa: CASSDPGRGGTEAFF
abundance: NA
d_gene: NA
v_gene: TRBV10-1
j_gene: TRBJ1-1

CDR3nt: TGTGCCAGCAGTGCCGGGACAGAAAATAGAGGGAATGGCTACACCTTC
CDR3aa: CASSAGTENRGNGYTF
abundance: NA
d_gene: TRBD1
v_gene: TRBV6-1
j_gene: TRBJ1-2

CDR3nt: TGTGCCGTCAGGGGGATGTTTCATTCCCAGCATTTT
CDR3aa: CAVRGMFHSQHF
abundance: NA
d_gene: TRBD1
v_gene: TRBV6-1
j_gene: TRBJ1-5